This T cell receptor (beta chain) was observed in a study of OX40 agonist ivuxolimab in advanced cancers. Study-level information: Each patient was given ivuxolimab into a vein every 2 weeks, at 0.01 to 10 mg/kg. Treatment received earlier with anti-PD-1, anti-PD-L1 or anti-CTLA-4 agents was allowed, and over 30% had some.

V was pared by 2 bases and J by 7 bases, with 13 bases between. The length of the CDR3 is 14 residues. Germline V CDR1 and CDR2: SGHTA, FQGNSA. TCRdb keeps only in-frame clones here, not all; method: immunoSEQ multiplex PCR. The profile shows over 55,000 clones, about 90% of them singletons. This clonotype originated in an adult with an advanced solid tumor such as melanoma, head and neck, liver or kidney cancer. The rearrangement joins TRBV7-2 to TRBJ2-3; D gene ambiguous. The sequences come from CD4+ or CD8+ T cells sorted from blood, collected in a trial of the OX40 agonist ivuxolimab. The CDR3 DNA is TGTGCCAGCAGCTTACGGGCAGGTGAATATACGCAGTATTTT. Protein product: CASSLRAGEYTQYF.